These T cell receptor beta chains were read from a single sample in a study of PD-1 blockade in classical Hodgkin lymphoma. The repertoire was sequenced with immunoSEQ multiplex PCR; TCRdb's copy has only in-frame clones and lacks some. The sample yields 30,000 to 35,000 clones, over 75% seen once. Here the sequenced sample was CD4+ T cells from blood, taken at baseline. These receptors were taken from a human donor with classical Hodgkin lymphoma. Both conserved end residues are part of each CDR3. A D gene is named only where the DNA matches it firmly. Size tells how often a clone was seen (once, few, many) or the class of an expanded clone, and some rows leave it out.

j_call clone_size v_call d_call cdr3_aa cdr3_nt
TRBJ2-7 once TRBV28 NA CASSSTVGVSTYEQYF TGTGCCAGCAGTTCAACCGTCGGGGTTTCCACCTACGAGCAGTACTTC
TRBJ2-1 NA TRBV30 TRBD2 CAWSATSGTFF TGTGCCTGGAGTGCGACTAGCGGGACGTTCTTC
TRBJ2-7 NA TRBV5-6 TRBD2 CASSPGGRGLPLRQYF TGTGCCAGCAGCCCCGGGGGGAGGGGCTTACCCTTAAGGCAGTACTTC
TRBJ2-5 NA TRBV5-6 NA CASSLGTGIQETQYF TGTGCCAGCAGCTTGGGTACAGGGATTCAGGAGACCCAGTACTTC
TRBJ1-4 NA TRBV28 TRBD1 CASSLPRAQGKPGEKLFF TGTGCCAGCAGTTTACCTAGGGCACAGGGGAAGCCAGGAGAAAAACTGTTTTTT
TRBJ1-4 NA TRBV7-2 TRBD1 CASSYTGTANEKLFF TGTGCCAGCAGCTATACCGGGACAGCTAATGAAAAACTGTTTTTT
TRBJ2-5 NA TRBV9 NA CASSDGSRQETQYF TGTGCCAGCAGCGATGGATCCCGGCAAGAGACCCAGTACTTC
TRBJ2-2 NA TRBV2 NA CASRSLGNTGELFF TGTGCCAGCAGATCCCTAGGAAACACCGGGGAGCTGTTTTTT
TRBJ2-1 NA TRBV21-1 NA CASSKDGGNWRNSYNEQFF TGTGCCAGCAGCAAAGATGGTGGAAACTGGCGAAACTCCTACAATGAGCAGTTCTTC
TRBJ1-5 NA TRBV11-2 NA CASSLSRGTGQPQHF TGTGCCAGCAGCTTAAGTCGGGGGACCGGTCAGCCCCAGCATTTT
TRBJ1-5 once TRBV19 NA CASSPVKLLSNQPQHF TGTGCCAGTAGCCCTGTCAAACTTTTAAGCAATCAGCCCCAGCATTTT
TRBJ1-1 NA TRBV5-1 TRBD1 CASSGTGALNTEAFF TGCGCCAGCAGCGGGACAGGGGCACTGAACACTGAAGCTTTCTTT
TRBJ2-1 NA TRBV5-1 TRBD2 CASSLRRGASYNEQFF TGCGCCAGCAGCTTGAGGCGGGGGGCCTCCTACAATGAGCAGTTCTTC
TRBJ1-2 once TRBV28 NA CASSLSGVGDGYTF TGTGCCAGCAGTTTATCAGGTGTAGGTGATGGCTACACCTTC
TRBJ2-1 NA TRBV4-1 NA CASSQVRAGDFYNEQFF TGCGCCAGCAGCCAAGTTCGGGCCGGGGACTTTTACAATGAGCAGTTCTTC